These 22 T cell receptor beta chains originate from one sample sequenced in a study of blood T cell repertoires in COVID-19. The repertoire was sequenced with immunoSEQ multiplex PCR; TCRdb's copy has only in-frame clones and lacks some. The table has around 300,000 clones, 80% to 95% seen once. The material sequenced was peripheral blood. Receptors originate from a woman under 40 with COVID-19, enrolled during active disease.

This clone was counted once. In nucleotides, the CDR3 is TGTGCCAGCAGTCAGGGACAGATATCCTACGAGCAGTACTTC. This gives the protein CASSQGQISYEQYF. The chain carries TRBV6-5 and TRBJ2-7; 7 bases align to TRBD1. The V segment lost 5 bases and the J segment 1 base; nucleotides outside the gene matches: 5. This CDR3 has 14 amino acids. From germline, CDR1 is MNHEY and CDR2 SVGAGI.

This clone was found a few times. The rearrangement links TRBV7-9 to TRBJ1-5; TRBD1 agrees at 9 bases. The V segment lost 4 bases and the J segment 4 bases; nucleotides outside the gene matches: 2. Germline loops: CDR1 SEHNR, CDR2 FQNEAQ (reference sequence). The CDR3 extends over 14 amino acids. The CDR3 DNA is TGTGCCAGCAGCTCCGGGACAGGGAATCAGCCCCAGCATTTT. Residues: CASSSGTGNQPQHF.

V usage is TRBV9 and J usage is TRBJ2-7; D is possibly TRBD2 (6 bases). CDR3 length: 16 amino acids. Trimming removed 3 bases from V and 0 bases from J, with 16 bases in between. Germline CDR1 SGDLS, CDR2 YYNGEE. The CDR3 region is CASSEGGGWGSYEQYF. Here the CDR3 DNA reads TGTGCCAGCAGCGAGGGAGGCGGGTGGGGCTCCTACGAGCAGTACTTC.

As to this clone: Other DNA sequences in this sample translate to the same CDR3. The chain employs TRBV28 and TRBJ2-7, with unresolved D. Germline V gene sequence: CDR1 MDHEN, CDR2 SYDVKM. This CDR3 comprises 13 residues. The V gene lost 2 bases and the J gene lost 1 base, with 6 bases spanning the gap. The chain's CDR3 is CASSLGGSYEQYF. The CDR3 DNA is TGTGCCAGCAGTTTAGGCGGATCCTACGAGCAGTACTTC.

The J gene is TRBJ2-7, the V gene TRBV4-3, with TRBD2 matching 8 bases. The V segment lost 4 bases and the J segment 0 bases; nucleotides outside the gene matches: 14. This CDR3 is built from 18 residues. CDR1 and CDR2 from the germline V gene are LGHNA and YSLEER. The CDR3 nucleotides are TGCGCCAGCAGCCTCCCGCCCCCACTAGCGGCCCGCTCCTACGAGCAGTACTTC. It yields the protein CASSLPPPLAARSYEQYF.

The chain employs TRBV30 and TRBJ2-5; TRBD2 agrees at 7 bases. This CDR3 comprises 16 residues. Germline lookup yields CDR1 GTSNPN and CDR2 SVGIG (reference sequence). Trimming at V came to 0 bases and at J to 4 bases, leaving 11 bases not matched to a gene. DNA of the CDR3: TGTGCCTGGAGTGTACCCGGCGGGAGCACATTAGAGACCCAGTACTTC. Its translation: CAWSVPGGSTLETQYF.

This clone was observed a handful of times. The chain uses TRBV2 and TRBJ1-6, with D perhaps TRBD1 (5 bases). The CDR3 is 16 amino acids. The germline V and J ends were trimmed by 7 bases and 0 bases, with 13 bases remaining between them. Per germline, CDR1 SNHLY and CDR2 FYNNEI. The CDR3 here is CASNLRGSSYNSPLHF. The CDR3 DNA reads as TGTGCCAGCAACCTCCGGGGGAGCTCCTATAATTCACCCCTCCACTTT.

This chain links TRBV5-4 with TRBJ1-6, with TRBD1 matching over 7 bases. The germline gives CDR1 SGHNT, CDR2 YYREEE (reference sequence). The V segment lost 0 bases and the J segment 7 bases; nucleotides outside the gene matches: 10. The CDR3 covers 17 residues. CDR3 residues: CASSLGPGQDYNSPLHF. In DNA form, the CDR3 reads TGTGCCAGCAGCTTGGGGCCCGGACAGGACTACAATTCACCCCTCCACTTT.

This clone was observed once. The chain recombines TRBV28 with TRBJ2-6; unclear D gene. CDR1 is MDHEN, CDR2 SYDVKM, per germline. CDR3 length: 15 amino acids. V gave up 2 bases and J gave up 2 bases, with 7 bases separating them. CDR3 DNA sequence: TGTGCCAGCAGTTTAATCGGTCCTGGGGCCAACGTCCTGACTTTC. Translation: CASSLIGPGANVLTF.

As DNA, the CDR3 is TGTGCCAGCAGTTACTCGAGGGGACAGGGGGTATATGGCTACACCTTC. This gives the protein CASSYSRGQGVYGYTF. This sequence joins TRBV6-5 and TRBJ1-2, with 11 bases matching TRBD1. CDR3 length equals 16 residues. The V gene's germline CDR1 is MNHEY and CDR2 SVGAGI. V lost 0 bases and J lost 5; bases outside the gene matches: 5.

The chain combines TRBV18 with TRBJ2-1; 7 nucleotides line up with TRBD2. Germline V gene data show CDR1 as KGHSH and CDR2 as LQKENI. This CDR3 has 17 amino acids. The V gene end was trimmed by 1 base and the J gene end by 0 bases; junction bases not matched to a gene: 6. The CDR3 nucleotides are TGTGCCAGCTCACCACGGGCTACTAGCGCCTCCTACAATGAGCAGTTCTTC. This codes for CASSPRATSASYNEQFF. The whole variable domain, filled in from reference TRBV18 and TRBJ2-1, reads NAGVMQNPRHLVRRRGQEARLRCSPMKGHSHVYWYRQLPEEGLKFMVYLQKENIIDESGMPKERFSAEFPKEGPSILRIQQVVRGDSAAYFCASSPRATSASYNEQFFGPGTRLTVL.

The V call is TRBV5-4, the J call TRBJ2-7; maybe TRBD2 (6 bases). The CDR3 length is 14 residues. The germline V and J ends were trimmed by 5 bases and 2 bases, with 14 bases remaining between them. CDR1 is SGHNT and CDR2 is YYREEE in the germline V gene (reference sequence). The DNA for the CDR3 is TGTGCCAGCAGGGCCGGGACTGACCCCTACGAGCAGTACTTC. Protein: CASRAGTDPYEQYF.

The chain combines TRBV21-1 with TRBJ2-1; the table calls TRBD2, which could not be checked here. TRBV21-1 is annotated as a pseudogene. This CDR3 contains 19 residues. The chain's CDR3 is CASSKGLAGPGGSYNEQFF. The DNA of the CDR3 is TGTGCCAGCAGTAAGGGACTAGCGGGACCCGGCGGCTCCTACAATGAGCAGTTCTTC.

This clone was recorded only once. V usage is TRBV27 and J usage is TRBJ2-7; D perhaps matches TRBD2 (5 bases). Germline CDR1 reads MNHEY; CDR2 reads SMNVEV (reference sequence). Trimming left V 8 bases short and J 7 bases short, with 15 bases between. This CDR3 has 12 amino acids. The CDR3 coding sequence is TGTGCCAGCGCCATTAGGTCGGGAGAGCAGTACTTC. Translated, it gives CASAIRSGEQYF.

Only one count was recorded for this clone. V is TRBV6-5 and J is TRBJ2-1; 7 bases match TRBD2. The CDR3 length is 15 residues. Germline V gives CDR1 MNHEY, CDR2 SVGAGI. With 7 bases clipped from V and 4 bases from J, the junction kept 10 bases outside the gene matches. The chain's CDR3 is CASTRRESRYNEQFF. The CDR3 DNA reads as TGTGCCAGCACCAGGCGGGAGTCGAGGTACAATGAGCAGTTCTTC.

In this sample, this clone turned up once. Other DNA sequences in this sample translate to the same CDR3. This chain uses TRBV29-1 with TRBJ1-3, with TRBD1 identical over 7 bases. The germline gives CDR1 SQVTM, CDR2 ANQGSEA. The junction had 6 bases not matched to a gene; V was cut back by 6 bases and J by 1 base. CDR3 size: 14 residues. The CDR3 DNA reads TGCAGCGTGGATAAGGGGGCGTCTGGAAACACCATATATTTT. Its protein product is CSVDKGASGNTIYF.

This chain joins TRBV6-5 and TRBJ1-3, with D possibly TRBD1 on 6 matching bases. Between the trimmed V and J ends, which lost 4 bases and 0 bases, there was a span of 7 bases. Germline loops: CDR1 MNHEY, CDR2 SVGAGI. The CDR3 has 14 amino acids. DNA of the CDR3: TGTGCCAGCAGTTTGACAGGCTCTGGAAACACCATATATTTT. This translates into CASSLTGSGNTIYF.

The chain uses TRBV5-1 and TRBJ2-7, with D perhaps matching TRBD2 (6 bases). CDR3 size: 14 residues. Trimming cost V 0 bases and J 2 bases, with 9 bases left between them. The germline V gene encodes CDR1 SGHRS and CDR2 YFSETQ. The CDR3 nucleotides are TGCGCCAGCAGCTTGGGGGACTCACCCTACGAGCAGTACTTC. Translating it yields CASSLGDSPYEQYF.

The rearrangement links TRBV7-9 to TRBJ1-5; the D gene is possibly TRBD1 (5 bases). Germline V gene lookup returns CDR1 SEHNR and CDR2 FQNEAQ (reference sequence). V was pared by 5 bases and J by 7 bases, with 9 bases between. The CDR3 is 12 residues long. This chain's CDR3 is CASSGGGQPQHF. DNA of the CDR3: TGTGCCAGCAGCGGTGGGGGGCAGCCCCAGCATTTT. The complete variable domain, with remaining parts taken from reference TRBV7-9 and TRBJ1-5, reads DTGVSQNPRHKITKRGQNVTFRCDPISEHNRLYWYRQTLGQGPEFLTYFQNEAQLEKSRLLSDRFSAERPKGSFSTLEIQRTEQGDSAMYLCASSGGGQPQHFGDGTRLSIL.

The chain uses TRBV18 and TRBJ2-1, with 7 bases identical to TRBD2. After removal of 3 bases from V and 9 bases from J, the junction contained 8 bases not matched to a gene. The CDR3 length is 14 residues. Germline V gene sequence: CDR1 KGHSH, CDR2 LQKENI. CDR3 sequence: CASSPTPGEGEQFF. The CDR3 DNA sequence: TGTGCCAGCTCACCCACCCCCGGGGAGGGTGAGCAGTTCTTC.

V and J are TRBV2 and TRBJ2-3; 15 bases fit TRBD2. With 4 bases clipped from V and 5 bases from J, the junction kept 16 bases outside the gene matches. The CDR3 is 20 residues long. Germline V gene data show CDR1 as SNHLY and CDR2 as FYNNEI. The CDR3 coding sequence is TGTGCCAGCAGTGTCAGGGGGACTAGCGGGAGGTCACCCCCTGGAGATACGCAGTATTTT. This gives the protein CASSVRGTSGRSPPGDTQYF.

The gene calls are TRBV6-2 or TRBV6-3 and TRBJ2-5; possible D gene TRBD1, 6 bases. Germline V gene data show CDR1 as MNHEY and CDR2 as SVGEGT. Trimming left V 6 bases short and J 5 bases short, with 19 bases between. The length of the CDR3 is 15 residues. This CDR3 is CASSPGQFPPETQYF. The CDR3 coding sequence is TGTGCCAGCAGCCCAGGACAGTTCCCCCCTGAGACCCAGTACTTC.